The entry that follows covers one TCR beta chain sequence. Its antigen is as yet unknown. For TCRbeta, the library was prepared with unique molecular identifiers. TCRdb analysed the PCR reads with MiXCR anew, one entry per CDR3 protein. The sample holds hundreds of thousands of distinct CDR3 sequences, over 10% seen once. The data belong to a study of T-cell reconstitution after alpha-beta-depleted transplantation in children. Study-wide results and limits: The main origin of T-cell counts and diversity one year after transplant was newly produced T cells. For some patients, TCRbeta diversity was high at day 60 because of recipient T cells and thymic progenitors that survived. After transplant, at about two months, alpha-beta T cells were reportedly derived from several hundred expanded graft clones.

The CDR3 runs 17 residues. The J segment lost 2 bases and the V segment lost 4 bases, leaving 4 bases of the junction unmatched. Germline values: CDR1 MDHEN, CDR2 SYDVKM. The sequence was collected from a male patient aged 10-17 years who had a stem cell transplant for acute myeloid leukemia, so the T cells may come from the graft donor. V gene TRBV28 combines with J gene TRBJ2-3, with 15 bases identical to TRBD2. Specimen: PBMCs, mostly from graft donor cells, collected 360 days after TCRalphabeta/CD19-depleted stem cell transplant. The CDR3 nucleotides are TGTGCCAGCAGTTCGGGACTAGCGGGAGGCCTCACAGATACGCAGTATTTT. The encoded protein is CASSSGLAGGLTDTQYF.